This TCR beta chain comes out of a study of cytomegalovirus exposure and HLA in healthy donors (dated by TCRdb to about 2017). Background on the whole study: According to an earlier analysis of several hundred of the donors, some 180 million T cells yielded roughly 110 million unique TCR beta sequences and around 280 Gb of sequence data. An early release that covered roughly 600 HLA-typed donors contained about 300 gigabases of sequencing data and roughly 84 million unique TCR sequences. The genetic ancestry cluster associated with self-reported Caucasian donors included 81% of the roughly 400 genotyped donors. The study aimed to test whether signatures of past pathogen exposure could be identified by cataloging public T cell receptors. Using immunosequencing, the study profiled T cell repertoires from 666 subjects and related those repertoires to cytomegalovirus serostatus. Along with the roughly 670-subject first cohort, a separate validation cohort of over a hundred different subjects was used. High-throughput TCR immunosequencing, statistical association of individual TCRs with disease status, and machine learning were combined to predict cytomegalovirus infection status. A later analysis re-analyzed previously published TCR beta repertoires from roughly 600 donors and added high-resolution HLA genotyping to study TCR occurrence patterns. The later analysis used no new phenotypic data to find candidate immune exposures, relying instead on TCR beta sequences and their occurrence across donors. An earlier analysis of 500 to 750 of the donors applied high-throughput TCR beta sequencing to assess whether each TCR beta V gene segment acted as functional or pseudogenic. Donor age, sex, ethnicity and CMV serostatus were compiled together with the repertoire data. A later genetic analysis took genome-wide SNP genotypes for about 55% of the 666 donors and used that subset as a discovery cohort. Every discovery cohort repertoire had been produced on one sequencing platform. Both class I and class II loci were covered by HLA typing, at four-digit resolution. Typing coverage differed by locus: A, B, C, DRB1 and DQB1 were typed in about 620-640 donors, DQA1 in roughly 510, DPA1 in around 580, and DPB1 in just under 490. Roughly 5 DR-DQ haplotypes were handled as single units for association and clustering, since linkage in the cohort was strong. Among 300 to 450 genotyped donors of the cohort, an average of approximately 240,000 unique TCR beta nucleotide sequences were sequenced per donor, roughly 20% of them non-productive.

The cohort comprised several hundred healthy bone marrow donors. Cohort members were all nominally healthy when sampled, although unrecorded immune exposures were likely present. The donor tested CMV seropositive, placing the donor among the approximately 310 seropositive members of the cohort. Each donor provided a peripheral blood sample, and peripheral blood mononuclear cells were used for TCR beta sequencing. The Qiagen DNeasy Blood Extraction Kit was used to extract genomic DNA from the blood cell samples. Library prep was done by the immunoSEQ multiplex PCR assay. For the multiplex PCR, a mixture combining 60 forward primers for TCR Vbeta segments and 13 reverse primers for TCR Jbeta segments was used. A multiplex PCR assay on genomic DNA amplified the CDR3 region of rearranged TCR beta genes. Amplified TCR beta libraries were sequenced as 87-base-pair reads on the Illumina HiSeq System. In the original analysis: A later analysis counted some 80 million unique TCR beta chains across the 550 to 800 repertoires, and 10 million to 11 million of these chains were shared by at least two donors. Raw reads were error-corrected and collapsed into unique sequences with a nearest-neighbor algorithm that merged closely related sequences to remove PCR and sequencing errors. CDR3 sequences were aligned to IMGT reference sequences to assign V, D and J gene segments. For a sequence to be retained, a match of at least six nucleotides to both a V gene segment and a J gene segment was required. Rearrangements were classified as productive when the CDR3 lacked stop codons and remained in frame with V and J, and all other rearrangements were classified as non-productive. CDR3 was defined by IMGT convention, running from the second conserved V-encoded cysteine to the conserved J-encoded phenylalanine. In an earlier analysis of around 640 of the donors, sequences lacking an unambiguous match to a single V gene segment were excluded. In an earlier analysis of roughly 600 of the donors, a V segment was called functional when productive rearrangements were above 56.7%, and segregating when the standard deviation between donors exceeded 5%. A statistical classification framework was built to diagnose cytomegalovirus status from the catalog of TCR beta chain sequences. A later analysis assigned V and J genes by comparing TCR nucleotide sequences with IMGT/GENE-DB human TR gene sequences. A later analysis assigned CDR3 sequences and most-parsimonious VDJ recombination scenarios with the TCRdist pipeline. A later analysis defined each TCR beta chain by its CDR3 amino acid sequence plus V-gene family, and excluded reads lacking a unique V-gene family. A later analysis removed several hundred highly shared, low-generation-probability nucleotide sequences to deal with suspected cross-contamination and a sequencing artifact. For each public chain, a later analysis derived a clonal expansion index from normalized ranks of inferred template counts within each repertoire. In a later analysis, generation probabilities were computed using a VDJ recombination model fitted to out-of-frame rearrangements, and the results were checked against IGoR. Hypergeometric tests were used in a later analysis to score TCR-TCR, TCR-HLA and TCR-CMV co-occurrence, with a repertoire-size bias correction applied to the TCR pairs. To estimate false discovery rates, a later analysis permuted the HLA or CMV assignments 20 times. In a later analysis, co-occurring TCRs were grouped using DBSCAN, with TCRdist sequence similarity added in when clustering inside HLA-allele-positive subsets. Co-occurrence clustering excluded repertoires with fewer than 30,000 or more than 120,000 public chains, plus five with anomalous nucleotide sharing. Drawn from immuneACCESS, this table holds only the in-frame rearrangements with V and J called that TCRdb kept. Clones are partly lost; checked studies trace under half to an unresolved V gene and leave the rest unexplained. The D gene and trimming were derived from the DNA, and the V and J assignments and clone size from that table. Present in this sample are about 150,000 clones, roughly three quarters of which were seen just once. The ten biggest clones cover 7.5% to 9% of the sample.

Study-level results and caveats: Three of the identified cytomegalovirus-associated TCR beta chains were confirmed in vitro to be specific for cytomegalovirus antigens. The 87-base-pair reads could not distinguish some IMGT-functional V segments, including TRBV6-2 and TRBV6-3, so those segments were excluded. Strong co-occurrence of HLA alleles, especially DR and DQ, made assigning TCR associations to individual alleles difficult. An association between a missense DCLRE1C variant and V-gene and J-gene trimming of TCR beta chains was found in a later genetic analysis and replicated in an independent cohort. Correlated functional status among segregating V segments might be attributable to linkage disequilibrium, but an unknown experimental factor could not be ruled out. A cluster of highly shared sequence variants was judged likely to be a technical artifact of the sequencing pipeline. Because counts were too low, approximately 18 rarely observed V segments, including chromosome 9 orphons, were excluded from the earlier analysis of 587 of the donors. In a later analysis, the rate of TCR association differed among HLA loci, with DRB1 alleles having the most associated TCRs and HLA-C alleles having the fewest. Only TCR beta chains were sequenced in this cohort, and the absence of alpha or paired-chain data limited detectable features. In an earlier analysis of under 600 of the donors, most TCR beta V segments were observed in productive rearrangements about 87% or about 30% of the time, broadly matching IMGT annotations. Most TCR sequences were seen in very few donors, while some public TCRs were found in many individuals. In a later analysis, HLA-associated TCR beta chains showed more clonal expansion and lower generation probabilities than non-associated chains that were equally common. Presence/absence analyses assumed roughly uniform sequencing depth across donors, an assumption that may not hold. In a later analysis, most CMV-associated TCR beta chains were found to appear HLA-restricted, with HLA associations seemingly driven largely by CMV exposure. The classifier was reported to diagnose cytomegalovirus status with high specificity and sensitivity in both the original and validation cohorts. The study gave a list of about 160 TCR beta chains associated with cytomegalovirus. A later analysis reported that several top co-occurrence clusters appeared linked to parvovirus B19, influenza, CMV and Epstein-Barr virus. CMV serostatus was the only immune exposure information available for the cohort. At a false discovery rate of 0.05, a later analysis linked some 17,000 TCR beta sequences to specific HLA alleles. According to a later genetic analysis, donors in an Asian-associated ancestry cluster had fewer N-insertions in productive TCRs than the approximately 670-donor mean. A further reported finding was that TCR beta sequences accurately predicted the HLA-A and HLA-B alleles for most subjects in the first cohort. The authors suggested that the approach could potentially be generalized to other disease states and immunological phenotypes. Because some donors lacked HLA typing at each locus, the association tests relied only on the typed subset.

There are a few counts of this clone. Its antigen target is currently unknown. No base-level quality is on record; no much larger clone is a single base apart. Including the terminal cysteine and phenylalanine, the CDR3 comprises 16 residues. The kept DNA is CDR3 alone, 48 bases in frame from the first base. The germline V gene encodes CDR1 LNHDA and CDR2 SQIVND (reference sequence). V trim: 8 bases; J trim: 4 bases; unmatched bases: 13. The clonotype comes from a man aged 25 to 40 in good health and CMV-seropositive. Here the chain combines TRBV19 and TRBJ1-4; TRBD1 aligns with 7 central bases. Sequencing used PBMCs. The DNA sequence follows: TGTGCCAGTGCGAGACCCTTGGGGACAGTTAATGAAAAACTGTTTTTT. The resulting protein is CASARPLGTVNEKLFF.